A selection of T cell receptor beta chains follows, all from one sample in a study of T cell responses to AZD1222 COVID-19 vaccine. Only in-frame clones appear in the TCRdb table, and some are missing; sequencing was by immunoSEQ multiplex PCR. This sample has tens of thousands of clones, with around 81% found just once. Sequences were derived from peripheral blood, sampled 28 days after the second AZD1222 dose. Receptor source: an adult who received the AZD1222 COVID-19 vaccine. Each CDR3 is given with its conserved first and last residue. The D gene is left open where the match is weak. Expanded clones are given a class, and other clones once, few, many or no size at all.

d_gene,v_gene,abundance,j_gene,CDR3aa,CDR3nt
.,TRBV19,.,TRBJ2-7,CASSIGGSGSYEQYF,TGTGCCAGTAGTATAGGAGGTAGCGGATCCTACGAGCAGTACTTC
TRBD1,TRBV18,once,TRBJ2-7,CASSKGGASHEQYF,TGTGCCAGCTCAAAAGGGGGCGCGTCCCACGAGCAGTACTTC
.,TRBV5-1,.,TRBJ2-3,CASSSGLASGTSTDTQYF,TGCGCCAGCAGCTCCGGGCTGGCTTCCGGGACGAGCACAGATACGCAGTATTTT
TRBD2,TRBV7-6,.,TRBJ2-7,CASSLAGTSLHEQYF,TGTGCCAGCAGCTTAGCTGGGACTAGTCTCCACGAGCAGTACTTC
TRBD1,TRBV5-6,.,TRBJ1-2,CASSQALTGTGLAFYTF,TGTGCCAGCAGCCAAGCGTTAACCGGGACAGGGCTGGCGTTTTACACCTTC
TRBD1,TRBV30,.,TRBJ2-2,CAWSVLQGAGELFF,TGTGCCTGGAGTGTACTACAGGGGGCCGGGGAGCTGTTTTTT
TRBD1,TRBV7-2,.,TRBJ2-6,CATGQGGSGANVLTF,TGTGCCACCGGACAGGGAGGATCTGGGGCCAACGTCCTGACTTTC
.,TRBV28,.,TRBJ1-6,CASSRQVNSPLHF,TGTGCCAGCAGTCGACAGGTTAATTCACCCCTCCACTTT
TRBD2,TRBV7-8,.,TRBJ2-7,CASSPGGGSYEQYF,TGTGCCAGCAGCCCGGGGGGTGGCTCCTACGAGCAGTACTTC
.,TRBV7-2,.,TRBJ1-1,CASSLNGGTYTEAFF,TGTGCCAGCAGCTTAAACGGGGGCACCTACACTGAAGCTTTCTTT
TRBD1,TRBV6-2/TRBV6-3,.,TRBJ1-2,CASSQDRGPRYGYTF,TGTGCCAGCAGCCAAGACAGGGGGCCTCGGTATGGCTACACCTTC
.,TRBV3-1/TRBV3-2,few,TRBJ2-1,CASSLQWREQFF,TGTGCCAGCAGCCTGCAGTGGCGGGAGCAGTTCTTC
.,TRBV28,few,TRBJ2-1,CASSGWGGSYNEQFF,TGTGCCAGCAGCGGATGGGGAGGCTCCTACAATGAGCAGTTCTTC
.,TRBV10-2,.,TRBJ1-2,CASSARLLANYGYTF,TGCGCCAGCAGTGCCCGATTATTAGCTAACTATGGCTACACCTTC
.,TRBV2,once,TRBJ2-1,CASSEAPGYPFNEQFF,TGTGCCAGCAGTGAAGCACCCGGATACCCTTTCAATGAGCAGTTCTTC
TRBD1,TRBV4-3,.,TRBJ1-2,CASSVGTGGTVNYGYTF,TGCGCCAGCAGCGTGGGGACAGGGGGTACGGTAAACTATGGCTACACCTTC
.,TRBV28,.,TRBJ1-3,CASSFNSNLGNTIYF,TGTGCCAGCAGTTTTAACAGCAACCTTGGAAACACCATATATTTT
.,TRBV28,.,TRBJ2-3,CASSSGQGTDTQYF,TGTGCCAGCAGTTCGGGGCAGGGCACAGATACGCAGTATTTT
TRBD2,TRBV27,.,TRBJ2-1,CASSSPGTSGSATMKQFF,TGTGCCAGCAGTTCTCCCGGGACTAGCGGGAGCGCTACAATGAAGCAGTTCTTC
.,TRBV7-8,.,TRBJ1-5,CASSRNAATQGQPQHF,TGTGCCAGCAGCCGGAACGCGGCAACCCAGGGTCAGCCCCAGCATTTT
.,TRBV4-2,.,TRBJ2-7,CASSTQTTRGGQYEQYF,TGTGCCAGCAGCACCCAGACGACCCGGGGAGGTCAGTACGAGCAGTACTTC
.,TRBV4-3,.,TRBJ1-5,CASSQDSGGHQPQHF,TGCGCCAGCAGCCAAGATTCGGGGGGCCATCAGCCCCAGCATTTT
.,TRBV28,.,TRBJ2-7,CASSSPEGLSYEQYF,TGTGCCAGCAGTTCCCCCGAGGGACTGTCCTACGAGCAGTACTTC
.,TRBV24-1,.,TRBJ2-3,CATEGRTDTQYF,TGTGCCACAGAGGGTAGGACAGATACGCAGTATTTT
.,TRBV28,.,TRBJ1-5,CASSLGSPSNQPQHF,TGTGCCAGTTCATTGGGCAGCCCAAGCAATCAGCCCCAGCATTTT
.,TRBV5-1,few,TRBJ2-3,CASSASFQGTQYF,TGCGCCAGCAGCGCCTCGTTTCAGGGCACGCAGTATTTT
TRBD1,TRBV6-2/TRBV6-3,once,TRBJ1-2,CASSPGGIYGYTF,TGTGCCAGCAGCCCAGGGGGCATCTATGGCTACACCTTC
TRBD2,TRBV28,.,TRBJ2-5,CASFPSGYQETQYF,TGTGCCAGCTTTCCTAGCGGGTACCAAGAGACCCAGTACTTC
TRBD2,TRBV5-1,.,TRBJ2-1,CASSGTSGMGLDEQFF,TGCGCCAGCAGCGGGACTAGCGGGATGGGGTTGGATGAGCAGTTCTTC
TRBD2,TRBV18,.,TRBJ2-7,CASSPGLAGEGYEQYF,TGTGCCAGCTCACCGGGGCTAGCGGGAGAAGGATACGAGCAGTACTTC
.,TRBV7-6,once,TRBJ2-3,CASSSAPGGTDTQYF,TGTGCCAGCAGCTCCGCCCCAGGGGGCACAGATACGCAGTATTTT
TRBD1,TRBV28,once,TRBJ1-1,CASIQTGKGSEAFF,TGTGCCAGCATTCAGACAGGGAAGGGGAGTGAAGCTTTCTTT
.,TRBV19,.,TRBJ2-2,CASSLELQPGELFF,TGTGCCAGTAGCCTAGAGTTGCAGCCCGGGGAGCTGTTTTTT
.,TRBV7-2,.,TRBJ1-3,CASSRQSSGNTIYF,TGTGCCTCATCAAGGCAGAGCTCTGGAAACACCATATATTTT
TRBD1,TRBV5-4,.,TRBJ2-5,CASTDGRTGTVTQYF,TGTGCCAGCACTGATGGGAGGACAGGGACGGTGACCCAGTACTTC
.,TRBV18,.,TRBJ2-7,CASSPPGLGYEQYF,TGTGCCAGCTCACCGCCGGGACTGGGATACGAGCAGTACTTC
.,TRBV3-1/TRBV3-2,.,TRBJ2-3,CASSQAIDTQYF,TGTGCCAGCAGCCAAGCTATAGATACGCAGTATTTT
.,TRBV29-1,.,TRBJ2-1,CSVPTRVGPEQFF,TGCAGCGTCCCCACCAGGGTAGGTCCGGAGCAGTTCTTC
TRBD2,TRBV6-2/TRBV6-3,.,TRBJ2-7,CASSTGLAYEQYF,TGTGCCAGCAGTACTGGACTAGCCTACGAGCAGTACTTC
TRBD2,TRBV28,once,TRBJ2-7,CASSNPGLVWYEQYF,TGTGCCAGCAGCAATCCGGGACTAGTATGGTACGAGCAGTACTTC
.,TRBV28,.,TRBJ2-7,CASSLWGYEQYF,TGTGCCAGCAGTTTATGGGGCTACGAGCAGTACTTC
TRBD1,TRBV28,.,TRBJ1-3,CASSRPRTGKGNTIYF,TGTGCCAGCAGCCGCCCTCGGACAGGGAAAGGAAACACCATATATTTT
TRBD1,TRBV15,once,TRBJ1-5,CATSRDHPDRGGVPQHF,TGTGCCACCAGCAGAGATCACCCGGACAGGGGGGGAGTGCCCCAGCATTTT
.,TRBV6-1,.,TRBJ2-1,CASSEMRVYNEQFF,TGTGCCAGCAGTGAGATGAGGGTATACAATGAGCAGTTCTTC
TRBD1,TRBV9,.,TRBJ2-1,CASSALRQGSEQFF,TGTGCCAGCAGCGCTTTACGACAGGGTTCAGAGCAGTTCTTC
TRBD2,TRBV28,.,TRBJ2-7,CASSQLAGGREQYF,TGTGCCAGCAGTCAACTAGCGGGAGGGCGCGAGCAGTACTTC
.,TRBV30,.,TRBJ2-5,CAWNGGQETQYF,TGTGCCTGGAACGGTGGCCAAGAGACCCAGTACTTC
.,TRBV6-2/TRBV6-3,.,TRBJ2-1,CASSDGISSYNEQFF,TGTGCCAGCAGTGACGGGATTAGCTCCTACAATGAGCAGTTCTTC
.,TRBV5-6,.,TRBJ1-2,CASSLLTANYGYTF,TGTGCCAGCAGCTTACTGACAGCTAACTATGGCTACACCTTC
.,TRBV7-2,.,TRBJ2-7,CASSLGADTGAYEQYF,TGTGCCAGCAGCTTAGGGGCCGACACTGGGGCCTACGAGCAGTACTTC
.,TRBV27,once,TRBJ1-4,CASSHTRVPIFTNEKLFF,TGTGCCAGCAGCCATACCCGAGTCCCAATTTTCACTAATGAAAAACTGTTTTTT
.,TRBV28,.,TRBJ1-5,CASSFRGYNQPQHF,TGTGCCAGCAGTTTTAGGGGGTACAATCAGCCCCAGCATTTT
.,TRBV3-1/TRBV3-2,.,TRBJ2-5,CASSQKATDYQETQYF,TGTGCCAGCAGCCAAAAAGCGACAGACTACCAAGAGACCCAGTACTTC
.,TRBV5-4,once,TRBJ2-7,CASSSTLEQYF,TGTGCCAGCAGCTCGACGCTCGAGCAGTACTTC
TRBD2,TRBV3-1/TRBV3-2,.,TRBJ2-3,CASSSSGHSTDTQYF,TGTGCCAGCAGCTCTAGCGGGCACAGCACAGATACGCAGTATTTT
TRBD2,TRBV27,.,TRBJ2-1,CASSNGLAGYSSYNEQFF,TGTGCCAGCAGTAACGGGCTAGCGGGATATAGCTCCTACAATGAGCAGTTCTTC